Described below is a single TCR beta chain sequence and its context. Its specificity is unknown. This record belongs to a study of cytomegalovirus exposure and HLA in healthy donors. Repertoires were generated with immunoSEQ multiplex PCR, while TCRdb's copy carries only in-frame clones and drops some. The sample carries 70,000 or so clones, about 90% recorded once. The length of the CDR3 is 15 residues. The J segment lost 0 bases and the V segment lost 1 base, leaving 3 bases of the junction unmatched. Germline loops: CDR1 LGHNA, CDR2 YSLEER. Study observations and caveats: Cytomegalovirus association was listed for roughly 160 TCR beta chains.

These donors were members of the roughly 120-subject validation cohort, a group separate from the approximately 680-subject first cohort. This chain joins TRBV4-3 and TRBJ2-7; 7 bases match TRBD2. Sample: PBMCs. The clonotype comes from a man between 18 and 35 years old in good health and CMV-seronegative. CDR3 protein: CASSQGLAASYEQYF. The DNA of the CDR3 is TGCGCCAGCAGCCAAGGCCTAGCGGCCTCCTACGAGCAGTACTTC.